The present entry profiles one TCR beta chain with its context. This entry is derived from a study of control samples from healthy donors and cancer patients. Some clones are missing from TCRdb's copy, which holds only in-frame ones; the method was immunoSEQ multiplex PCR. This table has roughly 130,000 clones, about 93% appearing once. This clonotype was obtained from a man aged 50 to 60 with head and neck cancer. Sequenced sample: PBMCs.

CDR3 sequence (DNA): TGTGCCAGTTCCGGGGGCGTGAACACTGAAGCTTTCTTT. Translation gives CASSGGVNTEAFF. This chain links TRBV7-9 with TRBJ1-1; D may be TRBD1 (6 bases). This CDR3 has 13 amino acids. V shed 9 bases and J shed 0 bases, with 11 bases lying between them. Germline V gives CDR1 SEHNR, CDR2 FQNEAQ (reference sequence).